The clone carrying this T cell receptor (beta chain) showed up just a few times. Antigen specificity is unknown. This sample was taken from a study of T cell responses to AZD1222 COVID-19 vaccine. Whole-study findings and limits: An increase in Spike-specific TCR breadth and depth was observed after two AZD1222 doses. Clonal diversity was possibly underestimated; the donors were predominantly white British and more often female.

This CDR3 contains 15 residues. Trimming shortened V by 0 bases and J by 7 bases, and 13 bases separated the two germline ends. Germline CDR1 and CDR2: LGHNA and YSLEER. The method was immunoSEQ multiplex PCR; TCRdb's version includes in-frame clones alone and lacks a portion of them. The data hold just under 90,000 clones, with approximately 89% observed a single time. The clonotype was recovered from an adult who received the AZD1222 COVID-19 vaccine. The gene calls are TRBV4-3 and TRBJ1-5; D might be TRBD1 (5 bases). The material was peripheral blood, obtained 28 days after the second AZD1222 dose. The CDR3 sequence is CASSQDRGMGQPQHF. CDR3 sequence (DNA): TGCGCCAGCAGCCAAGATCGGGGGATGGGACAGCCCCAGCATTTT.